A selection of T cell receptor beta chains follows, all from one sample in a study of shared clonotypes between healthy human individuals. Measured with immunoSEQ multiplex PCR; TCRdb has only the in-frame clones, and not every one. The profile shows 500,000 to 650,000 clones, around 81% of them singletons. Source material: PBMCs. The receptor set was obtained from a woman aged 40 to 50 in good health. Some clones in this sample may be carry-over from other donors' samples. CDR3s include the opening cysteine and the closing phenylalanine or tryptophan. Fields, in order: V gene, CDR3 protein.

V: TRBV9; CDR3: CASSVEPTAGHEQFF
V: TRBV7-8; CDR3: CASSREGANTGELFF
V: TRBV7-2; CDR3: CAVVGVAYEQYF
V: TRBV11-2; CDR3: CASSLILADYNEQFF
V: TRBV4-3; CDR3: CASSKYLANTGELFF
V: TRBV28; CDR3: CASSLADRTYEQYF
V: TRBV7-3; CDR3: CASSFGRNNEQFF
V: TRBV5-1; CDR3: CASSLETGAGELFF
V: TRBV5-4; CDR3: CASSLVGDDYGYTF
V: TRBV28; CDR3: CASSDRTGGMEETQYF
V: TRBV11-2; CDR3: CASSDTGTVSYEQYF
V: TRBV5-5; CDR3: CASRRTVNYGYTF
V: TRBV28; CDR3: CASTAGVGYSNQPQHF